This T cell receptor (beta chain) was recorded in a study of identical twins. The study, taken as a whole, reports: The models systematically underestimated how much out-of-frame TCR alpha was shared in monozygotic twins. Sequences that were beta out-of-frame showed weaker excess twin sharing. Instead of following the same donors, the conclusions were based on cross-sectional statistical analysis.

TCRdb used MiXCR to reprocess the 5' RACE reads, holding one entry per CDR3 protein. The sample records approximately 210,000 distinct CDR3 sequences, around 9.6% being singletons. This clonotype occurred a few times. Its antigen is not identified. This CDR3 region has 11 residues. The germline gives CDR1 SGDLS, CDR2 YYNGEE. The V and J ends lost 3 bases and 6 bases respectively, with 6 bases between them. This clonotype was obtained from a woman under 30 in good health. The sample comprised memory (CD45RO+) T cells sorted from blood. V usage is TRBV9 and J usage is TRBJ1-2, with D unclear. The CDR3 loop reads CASSGADGYTF. The CDR3 DNA reads as TGTGCCAGCAGCGGGGCCGATGGCTACACCTTC.